The 9 T cell receptor beta chains listed next were all sequenced from one sample in a study of post-analysis software for immune sequencing data. Prepared libraries of TCR beta cDNA carried unique molecular identifiers. TCRdb processed the PCR reads anew with MiXCR; each CDR3 protein has one entry. The table lists hundreds of thousands of distinct CDR3 sequences, nearly 45% of them singletons. For these receptors, no antigen is known. The study's findings and limits: Relative to controls, patients had about 5 TRBV segments at higher frequency, with TRBV5-6, TRBV5-1 and TRBV20-1 among these.

What was sequenced was blood. These receptors were obtained from a girl under 18 with multiple sclerosis.

The chain couples TRBV20-1 to TRBJ2-7; TRBD1 agrees at 7 bases. The DNA matches TRBJ2-5 better at its end, which makes the J call doubtful. This CDR3 is 14 amino acids long. CDR1 and CDR2 (germline): DFQATT, SNEGSKA (reference sequence). The CDR3 spells CSARPPPGGETQYF. The CDR3 nucleotides read TGCAGTGCTAGGCCCCCCCCAGGGGGAGAGACCCAGTACTTC.

This clonotype was detected only a few times. The V call is TRBV6-6, the J call TRBJ2-1, with D perhaps assigned TRBD1 or TRBD2 (5 bases each). The CDR3 covers 14 residues. Germline CDR1 and CDR2: MNHNY and SVGAGI (reference sequence). V shed 1 base and J shed 7 bases, with 11 bases lying between them. DNA of the CDR3: TGTGCCAGCAGTTACTTGGGACCTGGGAATGAGCAGTTCTTC. Translated, it gives CASSYLGPGNEQFF.

The rearrangement links TRBV9 to TRBJ1-1; D call uncertain. V dropped 0 bases and J dropped 3 bases, with 18 bases sitting between them. The germline gives CDR1 SGDLS, CDR2 YYNGEE. This CDR3 has 17 residues. The CDR3 protein is CASSVGRRAPYDTEAFF. CDR3 nucleotide sequence: TGTGCCAGCAGCGTAGGAAGAAGGGCCCCCTACGACACTGAAGCTTTCTTT.

This chain connects TRBV21-1 to TRBJ2-5; the table names TRBD1, a call not compared with the DNA. With the DNA end fitting TRBJ2-7 better, the J assignment may be wrong. TRBV21-1 is a pseudogene segment. The CDR3 has 14 residues. The CDR3 DNA follows: TGTGCCAGCAACACCGGGACAGGGGTGAACGAGCAGTACTTC. Protein sequence: CASNTGTGVNEQYF.

This clonotype appeared a few times. V usage is TRBV20-1 and J usage is TRBJ2-3, with TRBD1 identical over 10 bases. The CDR3 has 15 residues. CDR1 and CDR2 from the germline V gene are DFQATT and SNEGSKA (reference sequence). V lost 4 bases and J lost 4; bases outside the gene matches: 8. This CDR3 is CSAIPGQGIPDTQYF. CDR3 in DNA: TGCAGTGCTATACCGGGACAGGGGATTCCAGATACGCAGTATTTT.

The J gene is TRBJ2-1, the V gene TRBV6-4, with a tentative D call TRBD1 (6 bases). The CDR3 loop spans 16 amino acids. The germline V gene has CDR1 MRHNA and CDR2 SNTAGT. The ends were cut back, 4 bases at V and 5 bases at J, with 18 bases in the middle. The chain's CDR3 is CASSANDRTDNNEQFF. The CDR3 DNA is TGTGCCAGCAGTGCTAACGACAGGACAGATAACAATGAGCAGTTCTTC.

The V call is TRBV6-5, the J call TRBJ2-4; 9 nucleotides match TRBD1. This CDR3 is 15 amino acids long. Germline V gives CDR1 MNHEY, CDR2 SVGAGI. J was trimmed by 13 bases and V by 0 bases; bases with no gene match: 10. The DNA of the CDR3 is TGTGCCAGCAGTTACTCGAACAGGGGGCGCAGGGAGCAGTACTTC. Translating gives CASSYSNRGRREQYF.

V is TRBV2 and J is TRBJ2-5; TRBD2 agrees at 9 bases. Per the germline V gene, CDR1 is SNHLY and CDR2 is FYNNEI. V lost 5 bases, J lost 1 base, and 8 bases stayed unmatched. The CDR3 consists of 16 residues. DNA for the CDR3: TGTGCCAGCAGTCCCCTAGCGGGGAGCCCCCAAGAGACCCAGTACTTC. This translates into CASSPLAGSPQETQYF.

This clonotype was picked up a small number of times. The chain combines TRBV2 with TRBJ1-2; the D gene is possibly TRBD1 (5 bases). This CDR3 comprises 14 residues. Germline CDR1 is SNHLY and CDR2 is FYNNEI. V was pared by 4 bases and J by 6 bases, with 15 bases between. The DNA of the CDR3 is TGTGCCAGCAGTGGAGACAGATCGCTAAATGGCTACACCTTC. This encodes CASSGDRSLNGYTF.